The entry below describes one T cell receptor beta chain. This entry is derived from a study of blood T cell repertoires in COVID-19. Sequenced by immunoSEQ multiplex PCR; TCRdb stores in-frame clones only, minus some. The top ten clones hold around 7.3% of a sample with some 120,000 clones, more than 75% of them seen once. Germline CDR1 reads LNHDA; CDR2 reads SQIVND (reference sequence). V was cut by 5 bases and J by 3 bases, with 10 bases left in between. CDR3 size: 13 residues. This chain uses TRBV19 with TRBJ2-5; a weak D match, TRBD1 (6 bases). The sequence was collected from a man in his fifties or sixties with acute or convalescent COVID-19. The sequenced sample was peripheral blood. CDR3 bases: TGTGCCAGTAGTTTCGGACAGAAAGAGACCCAGTACTTC. Translating it yields CASSFGQKETQYF.